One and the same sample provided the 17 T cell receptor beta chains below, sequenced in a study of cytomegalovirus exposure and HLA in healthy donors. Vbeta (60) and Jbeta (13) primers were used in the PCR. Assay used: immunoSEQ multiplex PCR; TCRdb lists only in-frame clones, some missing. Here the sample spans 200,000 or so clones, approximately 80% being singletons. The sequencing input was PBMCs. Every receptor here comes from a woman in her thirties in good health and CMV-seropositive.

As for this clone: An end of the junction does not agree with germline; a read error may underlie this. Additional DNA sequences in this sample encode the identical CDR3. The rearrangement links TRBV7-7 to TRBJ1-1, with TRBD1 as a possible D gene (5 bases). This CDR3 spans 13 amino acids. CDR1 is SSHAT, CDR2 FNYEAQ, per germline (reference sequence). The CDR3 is CASSLVRGTEAFF. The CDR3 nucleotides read TGTGCTAGCAGCTTAGTAAGGGGCACTGAAGCTTTCTTT.

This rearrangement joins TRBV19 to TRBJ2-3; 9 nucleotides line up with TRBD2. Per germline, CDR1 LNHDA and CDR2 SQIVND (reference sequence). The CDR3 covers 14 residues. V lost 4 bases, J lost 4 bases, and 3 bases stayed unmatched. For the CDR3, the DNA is TGTGCCAGTAGTACCGGACTAGCGTCAGATACGCAGTATTTT. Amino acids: CASSTGLASDTQYF.

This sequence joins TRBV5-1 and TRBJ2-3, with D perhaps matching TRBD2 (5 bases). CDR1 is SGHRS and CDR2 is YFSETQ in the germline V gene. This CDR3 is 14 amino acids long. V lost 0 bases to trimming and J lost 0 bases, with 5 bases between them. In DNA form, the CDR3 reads TGCGCCAGCAGCTTGGCGGGAAGCACAGATACGCAGTATTTT. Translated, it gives CASSLAGSTDTQYF.

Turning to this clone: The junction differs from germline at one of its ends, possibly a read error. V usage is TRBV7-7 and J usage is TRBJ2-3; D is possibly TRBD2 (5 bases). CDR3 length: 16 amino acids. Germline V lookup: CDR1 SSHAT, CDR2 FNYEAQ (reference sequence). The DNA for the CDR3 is TGTGCTAGCAGCGTTCTGGGCCCACCTAGCCCAGATACGCAGTATTTT. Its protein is CASSVLGPPSPDTQYF.

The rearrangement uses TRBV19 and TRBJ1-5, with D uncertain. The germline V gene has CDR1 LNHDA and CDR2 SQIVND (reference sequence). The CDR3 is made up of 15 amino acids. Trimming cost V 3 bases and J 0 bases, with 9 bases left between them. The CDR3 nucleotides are TGTGCCAGTAGTATTTCTGGGAGTAGCAATCAGCCCCAGCATTTT. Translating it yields CASSISGSSNQPQHF.

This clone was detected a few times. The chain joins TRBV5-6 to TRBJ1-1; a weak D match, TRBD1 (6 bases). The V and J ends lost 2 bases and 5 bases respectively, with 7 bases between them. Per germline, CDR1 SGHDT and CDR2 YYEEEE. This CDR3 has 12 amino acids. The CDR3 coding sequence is TGTGCCAGCAGCTTTACAGGGACTGAAGCTTTCTTT. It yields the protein CASSFTGTEAFF. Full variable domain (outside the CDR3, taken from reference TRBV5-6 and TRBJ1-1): DAGVTQSPTHLIKTRGQQVTLRCSPKSGHDTVSWYQQALGQGPQFIFQYYEEEERQRGNFPDRFSGHQFPNYSSELNVNALLLGDSALYLCASSFTGTEAFFGQGTRLTVV.

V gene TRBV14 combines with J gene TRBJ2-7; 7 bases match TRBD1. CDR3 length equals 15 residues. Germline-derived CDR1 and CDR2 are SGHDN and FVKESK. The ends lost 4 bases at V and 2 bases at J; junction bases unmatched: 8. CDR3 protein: CASSRHRDSTYEQYF. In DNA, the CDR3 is TGTGCCAGCAGCCGCCACCGGGACAGCACCTACGAGCAGTACTTC. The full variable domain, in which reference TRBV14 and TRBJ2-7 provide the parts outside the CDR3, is EAGVTQFPSHSVIEKGQTVTLRCDPISGHDNLYWYRRVMGKEIKFLLHFVKESKQDESGMPNNRFLAERTGGTYSTLKVQPAELEDSGVYFCASSRHRDSTYEQYFGPGTRLTVT.

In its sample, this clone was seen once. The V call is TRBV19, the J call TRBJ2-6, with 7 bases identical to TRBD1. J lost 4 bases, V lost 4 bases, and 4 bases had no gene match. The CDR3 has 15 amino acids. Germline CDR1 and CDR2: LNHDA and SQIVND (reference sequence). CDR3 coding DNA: TGTGCCAGTAGTAGAGACAGGGTAGGGGCCAACGTCCTGACTTTC. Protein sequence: CASSRDRVGANVLTF.

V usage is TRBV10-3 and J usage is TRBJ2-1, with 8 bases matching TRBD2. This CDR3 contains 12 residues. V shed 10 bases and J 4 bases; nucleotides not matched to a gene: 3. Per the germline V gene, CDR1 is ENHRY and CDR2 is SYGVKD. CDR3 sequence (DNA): TGTGCCACAGGCGGGGGGTACAATGAGCAGTTCTTC. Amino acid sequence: CATGGGYNEQFF.

Here the CDR3 reads CASQGANTGELFF. CDR3 nucleotides: TGCGCCTCACAGGGGGCAAACACCGGGGAGCTGTTTTTT. The J gene is TRBJ2-2, the V gene TRBV5-1; 9 nucleotides match TRBD1. This CDR3 region has 13 residues. Germline CDR1 reads SGHRS; CDR2 reads YFSETQ. V shed 10 bases, J shed 2 bases, and the junction held 3 bases outside the gene matches.

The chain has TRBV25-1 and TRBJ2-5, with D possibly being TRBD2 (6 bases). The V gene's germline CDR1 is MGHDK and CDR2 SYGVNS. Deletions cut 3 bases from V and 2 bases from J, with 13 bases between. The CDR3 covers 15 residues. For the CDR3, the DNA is TGTGCCAGCAGTGAGTTGGGACTGTCTCAAGAGACCCAGTACTTC. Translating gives CASSELGLSQETQYF.

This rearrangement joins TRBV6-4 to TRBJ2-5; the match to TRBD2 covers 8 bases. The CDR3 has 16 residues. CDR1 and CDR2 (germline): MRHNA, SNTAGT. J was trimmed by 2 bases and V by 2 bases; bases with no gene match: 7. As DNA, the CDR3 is TGTGCCAGCAGTGACACCAAACTAGCGGAACAAGAGACCCAGTACTTC. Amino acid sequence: CASSDTKLAEQETQYF.

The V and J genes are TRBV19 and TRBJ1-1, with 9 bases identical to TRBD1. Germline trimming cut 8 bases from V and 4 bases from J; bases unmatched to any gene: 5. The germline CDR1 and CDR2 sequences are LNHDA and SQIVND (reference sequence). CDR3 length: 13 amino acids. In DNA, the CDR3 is TGTGCCAGTTTCGGGACAGGGAGCACTGAAGCTTTCTTT. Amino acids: CASFGTGSTEAFF.

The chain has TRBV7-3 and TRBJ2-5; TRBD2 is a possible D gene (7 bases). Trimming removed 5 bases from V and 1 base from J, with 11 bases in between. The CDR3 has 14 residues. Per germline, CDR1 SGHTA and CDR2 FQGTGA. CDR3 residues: CASSRGGGQETQYF. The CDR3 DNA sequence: TGTGCCAGCAGCCGGGGAGGGGGCCAAGAGACCCAGTACTTC.

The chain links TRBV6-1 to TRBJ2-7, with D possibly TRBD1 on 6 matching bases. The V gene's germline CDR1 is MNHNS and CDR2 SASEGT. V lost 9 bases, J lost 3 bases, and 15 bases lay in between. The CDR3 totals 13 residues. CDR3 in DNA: TGTGCCAGTACAGGGAAGACAAGCTACGAGCAGTACTTC. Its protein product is CASTGKTSYEQYF.

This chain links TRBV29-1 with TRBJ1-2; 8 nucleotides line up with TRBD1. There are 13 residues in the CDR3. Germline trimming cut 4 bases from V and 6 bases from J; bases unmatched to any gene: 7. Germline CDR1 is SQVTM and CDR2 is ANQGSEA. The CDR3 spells CSVVPRGHDGYTF. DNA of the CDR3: TGCAGCGTTGTCCCCAGGGGGCATGATGGCTACACCTTC. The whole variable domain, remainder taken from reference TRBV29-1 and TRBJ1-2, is SAVISQKPSRDICQRGTSLTIQCQVDSQVTMMFWYRQQPGQSLTLIATANQGSEATYESGFVIDKFPISRPNLTFSTLTVSNMSPEDSSIYLCSVVPRGHDGYTFGSGTRLTVV.

For the CDR3, the DNA is TGTGCCAGTCAGGGGCTAACTAGCACAGATACGCAGTATTTT. As protein: CASQGLTSTDTQYF. The chain joins TRBV19 to TRBJ2-3; perhaps TRBD1 as D (6 bases). The V gene lost 8 bases and the J gene lost 0 bases, with 12 bases spanning the gap. The CDR3 consists of 14 residues. Germline CDR1 LNHDA, CDR2 SQIVND (reference sequence).